This T cell receptor (beta chain) derives from a study of graft-versus-host responses after intestinal transplantation. Study overall: Recipients across the board were started on anti-thymocyte globulin induction, then kept on tacrolimus and steroids for two to three years.

Study results and limitations: The authors found GvH clones in recipient marrow, some appearing first in ileum or blood.

This clone has only one observation. Its antigen is currently unknown. Germline CDR1 reads SGHTA; CDR2 reads FQGNSA. V lost 3 bases and J 8 bases, leaving 8 bases between the germline ends. CDR3 length equals 13 residues. Repertoires were generated with immunoSEQ multiplex PCR, while TCRdb's copy carries only in-frame clones and drops some. The repertoire has over 55,000 clones, around 82% of them found once; the top ten carry 0.35% to 0.45%. Sequencing was performed on unstimulated CD4+ T cells sorted from spleen or lymph node cells, taken before transplant. The chain links TRBV7-2 to TRBJ1-6; weak D call: TRBD1 (6 bases). The TCR originated in a human donor who was the organ donor for an intestinal transplant. For the CDR3, the DNA is TGTGCCAGCAGCTTGGGGGCTCATTCACCCCTCCACTTT. This encodes CASSLGAHSPLHF.